Given below is one T cell receptor beta chain in context. Per the authors' pipeline: Quantification of nucleated cells was approximated via reference gene primer amplification. Method: immunoSEQ multiplex PCR; TCRdb's copy keeps in-frame clones and lacks some. V, J and clone size are those of that table, while D and trimming were read from the DNA. The sample yields more than 200,000 clones, roughly 90% seen once. This entry belongs to a study of blood T cell repertoires in COVID-19. For the study at large: Italy, Spain and the United States were the sources of the convalescent and acute COVID-19 samples.

Trimming stripped 4 bases from V and 0 bases from J, with 6 bases between. The length of the CDR3 is 13 residues. Germline CDR1 and CDR2: SGHTA and FQGNSA. The V gene is TRBV7-2, the J gene TRBJ1-2; maybe TRBD1 (6 bases). The origin of this receptor is an older woman with acute or convalescent COVID-19. Input material: peripheral blood. The DNA of the CDR3 is TGTGCCAGCAGCTGGACAGCTAACTATGGCTACACCTTC. This gives the protein CASSWTANYGYTF.